Following are 30 T cell receptor beta chains from one sample sequenced in a study of blood T cells in healthy people across ages. It was with a sample-barcoded 5' primer and a J-beta primer mix that a second PCR of about 6 to 12 cycles was run. TCRdb used MiXCR to reprocess the 5' RACE reads, holding one entry per CDR3 protein. This table has about 1.8 million distinct CDR3 sequences, 49% appearing once. Sequenced sample: blood. The source is a woman aged 40 to 49 in good health.

The chain has TRBV5-6 and TRBJ2-3; 14 nucleotides agree with TRBD2. CDR3 size: 22 residues. CDR1 and CDR2 (germline): SGHDT, YYEEEE. J was trimmed by 2 bases and V by 0 bases; bases with no gene match: 17. The CDR3 bases are TGTGCCAGCAGCTTGGGCTATGGCCCGGGTAGGACTAGCGGGGGGCACACAGATACGCAGTATTTT. It specifies CASSLGYGPGRTSGGHTDTQYF. The whole variable domain, filled in from reference TRBV5-6 and TRBJ2-3, reads DAGVTQSPTHLIKTRGQQVTLRCSPKSGHDTVSWYQQALGQGPQFIFQYYEEEERQRGNFPDRFSGHQFPNYSSELNVNALLLGDSALYLCASSLGYGPGRTSGGHTDTQYFGPGTRLTVL.

This chain uses TRBV9 with TRBJ2-7, with a possible D match to TRBD1 (6 bases). V was shortened by 0 bases and J by 7 bases, with 14 bases between the two germline ends. The CDR3 contains 14 residues. The germline V gene encodes CDR1 SGDLS and CDR2 YYNGEE. CDR3 nucleotides: TGTGCCAGCAGCGTAGAGGGGGATCTGAATGAGCAGTACTTC. Its translation is CASSVEGDLNEQYF.

In nucleotides, the CDR3 is TGCGCCAGCAGCTTTAGCGGGGGAGGACACAATGAGCAGTTCTTC. Its translation: CASSFSGGGHNEQFF. This sequence joins TRBV5-1 and TRBJ2-1, with TRBD2 matching 9 bases. J was trimmed by 5 bases and V by 2 bases; bases with no gene match: 5. Germline CDR1 SGHRS, CDR2 YFSETQ. There are 15 residues in the CDR3.

This clonotype was seen a few times. The chain recombines TRBV10-3 with TRBJ1-2, with a tentative D call TRBD1 (6 bases). Germline V gives CDR1 ENHRY, CDR2 SYGVKD. This CDR3 contains 13 residues. V was cut by 7 bases and J by 7 bases, with 16 bases left in between. The CDR3 nucleotides read TGTGCCATCAACAGGGAACCTATCTCTGGCTACACCTTC. Translated: CAINREPISGYTF.

The rearrangement joins TRBV5-1 to TRBJ2-2; tentatively, D is TRBD2 (6 bases). Trimming shortened V by 5 bases and J by 4 bases, and 18 bases separated the two germline ends. Germline values: CDR1 SGHRS, CDR2 YFSETQ. This CDR3 contains 16 residues. CDR3 in amino acids: CASRHSTGTSTGELFF. The CDR3 DNA reads as TGCGCCAGCAGACATTCTACCGGGACTTCCACCGGGGAGCTGTTTTTT.

V and J are TRBV21-1 and TRBJ2-7. TRBV21-1 represents a pseudogene. The length of the CDR3 is 15 residues. This chain's CDR3 is CASSGERLRSYEQYF. CDR3 coding DNA: TGTGCCAGCTCCGGAGAGAGACTTCGCTCCTACGAGCAGTACTTC.

There are a few counts of this clonotype. The J gene is TRBJ2-3, the V gene TRBV7-2; D is unclear. This CDR3 is 15 amino acids long. Trimming shortened V by 4 bases and J by 0 bases, and 11 bases separated the two germline ends. Germline V lookup: CDR1 SGHTA, CDR2 FQGNSA. The CDR3 spells CASSSIGLSTDTQYF. The CDR3 nucleotides read TGTGCCAGCAGCTCAATAGGCCTTAGCACAGATACGCAGTATTTT.

This clonotype has just a few counts. The chain couples TRBV29-1 to TRBJ2-3; 12 bases fit TRBD2. Per germline, CDR1 SQVTM and CDR2 ANQGSEA. The CDR3 contains 14 residues. V lost 7 bases to trimming and J lost 6 bases; unmatched junction nucleotides: 8. The CDR3 bases are TGCAGCGCCGCTAGCGGGGGGGGCTCTGATACGCAGTATTTT. Translation: CSAASGGGSDTQYF.

The J gene is TRBJ2-1, the V gene TRBV4-1; TRBD2 matches at 13 bases. V dropped 10 bases and J dropped 8; count of bases not matched to a gene: 5. Germline assignment: CDR1 MGHRA and CDR2 YSYEKL. The CDR3 is 13 residues long. The CDR3 here is CATALAGGDEQFF. CDR3 bases: TGCGCCACCGCACTAGCGGGGGGGGATGAGCAGTTCTTC.

The chain links TRBV7-9 to TRBJ2-5; 8 bases match TRBD1. Germline trimming cut 0 bases from V and 1 base from J; bases unmatched to any gene: 4. The germline gives CDR1 SEHNR, CDR2 FQNEAQ (reference sequence). The length of the CDR3 is 16 residues. The CDR3 bases are TGTGCCAGCAGCTTAGCCTTCGGACAGGGCCAAGAGACCCAGTACTTC. Translated, it gives CASSLAFGQGQETQYF.

The chain joins TRBV29-1 to TRBJ2-1; D uncertain. Trimming shortened V by 4 bases and J by 5 bases, and 9 bases separated the two germline ends. In germline, CDR1 is SQVTM, CDR2 ANQGSEA. This CDR3 region has 12 residues. CDR3 residues: CSVGDFDNEQFF. In DNA form, the CDR3 reads TGCAGCGTTGGAGACTTCGACAATGAGCAGTTCTTC.

The rearrangement uses TRBV10-3 and TRBJ2-6; D is undetermined. CDR1 ENHRY and CDR2 SYGVKD come from the germline V gene. The V gene lost 6 bases and the J gene lost 0 bases, with 9 bases spanning the gap. This CDR3 is 15 amino acids long. The CDR3 DNA is TGTGCCATCAGGGAACACACCTCTGGGGCCAACGTCCTGACTTTC. Its translation: CAIREHTSGANVLTF.

CDR3 loop: CATSEPTGRTDTQYF. As DNA, the CDR3 is TGTGCCACCAGTGAGCCGACAGGGCGTACAGATACGCAGTATTTT. The rearrangement joins TRBV24-1 to TRBJ2-3; 7 nucleotides match TRBD1. Unmatched junction bases numbered 6, after V lost 4 bases and J lost 3 bases. Germline V gene data show CDR1 as KGHDR and CDR2 as SFDVKD. The CDR3 is 15 residues long.

This clonotype was counted a few times. The chain combines TRBV7-8 with TRBJ2-7, with 7 bases that match TRBD1. The CDR3 runs 17 residues. V dropped 4 bases and J dropped 0; count of bases not matched to a gene: 12. The germline gives CDR1 SGHVS, CDR2 FQNEAQ. CDR3 sequence (DNA): TGTGCCAGCAGCTCAGACAGGGCCCTTAAGAGCTCCTACGAGCAGTACTTC. It specifies CASSSDRALKSSYEQYF.

In the case of this clonotype: Possible read error: a much larger clone is one base away. This chain uses TRBV27 with TRBJ2-7; 8 bases match TRBD2. This CDR3 contains 15 residues. Germline CDR1 reads MNHEY; CDR2 reads SMNVEV (reference sequence). The V segment lost 5 bases and the J segment 7 bases; nucleotides outside the gene matches: 13. In DNA form, the CDR3 reads TGTGCCAGCAGTCAGCCGGGGGGGCCAATAAATGAGCAGTACTTC. As protein: CASSQPGGPINEQYF.

This clonotype was found a few times. The genes are TRBV6-5 and TRBJ1-2; 7 nucleotides line up with TRBD1. CDR3 length: 16 residues. J was trimmed by 3 bases and V by 8 bases; bases with no gene match: 15. From germline, CDR1 is MNHEY and CDR2 SVGAGI. The CDR3 loop reads CASSQEPRGWDYGYTF. Here the CDR3 DNA reads TGTGCCAGCTCCCAAGAACCCAGGGGGTGGGACTATGGCTACACCTTC.

For this clonotype: This may stem from a read error, because a much larger clone lies one nucleotide away. V and J are TRBV29-1 and TRBJ2-1; D might be TRBD2 (6 bases). The germline V gene has CDR1 SQVTM and CDR2 ANQGSEA. This CDR3 region has 11 residues. CDR3 residues: CSVGTYNERFF. DNA of the CDR3: TGCAGCGTAGGGACTTACAATGAGCGGTTCTTC.

This chain joins TRBV7-2 and TRBJ2-4, with TRBD1 matching over 11 bases. J gave up 9 bases and V 0 bases, and 10 bases lay outside the gene matches. The CDR3 runs 17 residues. Germline V gene data show CDR1 as SGHTA and CDR2 as FQGNSA. The CDR3 sequence: CASSLARTGGPSSIQYF. In nucleotides, the CDR3 is TGTGCCAGCAGCTTAGCGCGGACAGGGGGCCCGTCCAGCATTCAGTACTTC.

The chain uses TRBV2 and TRBJ1-2, with 10 bases fitting TRBD1. V shed 9 bases, J shed 8 bases, and the junction held 15 bases outside the gene matches. Germline values: CDR1 SNHLY, CDR2 FYNNEI. This CDR3 spans 15 amino acids. This CDR3 reads CARWDRGDLRGGYTF. CDR3 coding DNA: TGTGCCAGATGGGACAGGGGCGATTTGAGGGGCGGCTACACCTTC.

This clonotype has just a few counts. J is TRBJ1-2 and V is TRBV6-5; no firm D call. V lost 1 base to trimming and J lost 8 bases, with 11 bases between them. Germline CDR1 MNHEY, CDR2 SVGAGI. The CDR3 covers 13 residues. As DNA, the CDR3 is TGTGCCAGCAGTTACTTGAGGGTTGAGGGCTACACCTTC. This translates into CASSYLRVEGYTF.

This chain joins TRBV4-1 and TRBJ1-2, with a weak D call TRBD1 (5 bases). The CDR3 totals 12 residues. V was clipped by 3 bases and J by 8 bases, with 10 bases between them. Germline CDR1 reads MGHRA; CDR2 reads YSYEKL. CDR3 sequence: CASSQGEWGYTF. CDR3 bases: TGCGCCAGCAGCCAGGGGGAGTGGGGCTACACCTTC.

This chain joins TRBV29-1 and TRBJ2-7; no firm D call. The V gene lost 5 bases and the J gene lost 7 bases, with 15 bases spanning the gap. Germline CDR1 and CDR2: SQVTM and ANQGSEA. The CDR3 has 12 amino acids. CDR3 amino acids: CSVLRQENEQYF. Here the CDR3 DNA reads TGCAGCGTTTTAAGGCAGGAGAATGAGCAGTACTTC.

The V gene is TRBV6-5, the J gene TRBJ1-6, with 10 bases lining up with TRBD1. The CDR3 loop spans 18 amino acids. The J segment lost 0 bases and the V segment lost 2 bases, leaving 4 bases of the junction unmatched. Germline CDR1 is MNHEY and CDR2 is SVGAGI. CDR3 residues: CASSYLGDRGSYNSPLHF. In DNA form, the CDR3 reads TGTGCCAGCAGTTACCTAGGGGACAGGGGCTCCTATAATTCACCCCTCCACTTT.

This clonotype was seen a handful of times. This chain connects TRBV11-2 to TRBJ2-1; 12 nucleotides align to TRBD2. Germline V gene lookup returns CDR1 SGHAT and CDR2 FQNNGV. This CDR3 comprises 15 residues. Trimming took 1 base from V and 13 from J; bases not matched to a gene: 8. The CDR3 is CASSLGDLAGGIQFF. In DNA, the CDR3 is TGTGCCAGCAGCTTAGGTGACCTAGCGGGGGGGATACAGTTCTTC.

This clonotype occurred a few times. CDR3 amino acids: CASSQAGFYEQYF. As DNA, the CDR3 is TGTGCCAGCAGCCAAGCGGGGTTCTACGAGCAGTACTTC. V usage is TRBV3-1 and J usage is TRBJ2-7; tentatively, D is TRBD2 (5 bases). The germline V and J ends were trimmed by 1 base and 3 bases, with 7 bases remaining between them. This CDR3 region has 13 residues. The germline gives CDR1 LGHDT, CDR2 YNNKEL (reference sequence).

This clonotype was observed a few times. This sequence joins TRBV7-2 and TRBJ2-5, with 12 bases fitting TRBD1. CDR3 length: 15 residues. The germline V gene has CDR1 SGHTA and CDR2 FQGNSA. J was trimmed by 11 bases and V by 5 bases; bases with no gene match: 12. CDR3 coding DNA: TGTGCCAGCAGCCACGGGACAGGGGGCCCTGAGGAGCAGTACTTC. Its translation: CASSHGTGGPEEQYF. The whole variable domain, remainder taken from reference TRBV7-2 and TRBJ2-5, is GAGVSQSPSNKVTEKGKDVELRCDPISGHTALYWYRQSLGQGLEFLIYFQGNSAPDKSGLPSDRFSAERTGGSVSTLTIQRTQQEDSAVYLCASSHGTGGPEEQYFGPGTRLLVL.

V and J are TRBV6-5 and TRBJ2-7; D assignment may be TRBD1 or TRBD2 (6 bases each). CDR3 length: 15 residues. CDR1 is MNHEY, CDR2 SVGAGI, per germline. V was clipped by 6 bases and J by 0 bases, with 15 bases between them. The CDR3: CASRLGGLNSYEQYF. CDR3 nucleotide sequence: TGTGCCAGCAGACTCGGGGGCCTAAACTCCTACGAGCAGTACTTC.

The rearrangement joins TRBV27 to TRBJ2-7; 7 bases match TRBD1. Losses at the gene ends were 8 bases for V and 2 bases for J; bases not matched to a gene: 9. Per the germline V gene, CDR1 is MNHEY and CDR2 is SMNVEV (reference sequence). There are 14 residues in the CDR3. This CDR3 is CASRVVGGTYEQYF. CDR3 in DNA: TGTGCCAGCCGTGTCGTAGGGGGCACCTACGAGCAGTACTTC.

The CDR3 DNA sequence: TGCAGCGCCGACGGGAATGCGGGGAGCGCCACTCATGCCCAGTTCTTC. Translated: CSADGNAGSATHAQFF. The V call is TRBV29-1, the J call TRBJ2-1, with D possibly being TRBD2 (6 bases). CDR1 is SQVTM, CDR2 ANQGSEA, per germline. The V end was cut by 7 bases, the J end by 13 bases, with 32 bases between. The length of the CDR3 is 16 residues.

This clonotype has just a few counts. The V gene is TRBV3-1, the J gene TRBJ2-4; D unclear. There are 14 residues in the CDR3. Germline V lookup: CDR1 LGHDT, CDR2 YNNKEL (reference sequence). Trimming removed 3 bases at V and 6 bases at J, with 12 bases between. CDR3 sequence: CASSQLDQRNIQYF. The CDR3 DNA reads as TGTGCCAGCAGCCAGTTAGACCAAAGAAACATTCAGTACTTC.